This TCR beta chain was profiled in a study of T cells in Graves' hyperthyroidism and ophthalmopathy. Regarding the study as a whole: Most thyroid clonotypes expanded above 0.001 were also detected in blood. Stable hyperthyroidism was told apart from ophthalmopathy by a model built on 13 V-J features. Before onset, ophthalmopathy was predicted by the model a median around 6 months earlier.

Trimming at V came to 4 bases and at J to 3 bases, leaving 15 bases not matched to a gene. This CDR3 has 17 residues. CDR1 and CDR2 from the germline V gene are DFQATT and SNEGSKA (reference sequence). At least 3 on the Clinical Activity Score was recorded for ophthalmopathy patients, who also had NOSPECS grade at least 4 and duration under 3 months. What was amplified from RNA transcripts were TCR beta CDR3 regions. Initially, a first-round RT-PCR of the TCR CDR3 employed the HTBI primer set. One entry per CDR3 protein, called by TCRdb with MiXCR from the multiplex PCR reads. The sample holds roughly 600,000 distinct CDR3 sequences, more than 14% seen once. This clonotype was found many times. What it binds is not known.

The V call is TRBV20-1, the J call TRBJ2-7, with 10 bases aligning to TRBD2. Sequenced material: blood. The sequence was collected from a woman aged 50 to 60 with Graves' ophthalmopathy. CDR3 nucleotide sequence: TGCAGTGCTAATCCGGGGTCTAGCGGGAGTTCAGGCTACGAGCAGTACTTC. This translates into CSANPGSSGSSGYEQYF.